This T cell receptor (beta chain) was identified during a study of tumor-infiltrating lymphocytes in localized non-small cell lung cancer. Study information: Tumor tissue and non-adjacent uninvolved lung came from each patient.

About this clone itself: What it binds is not known.

The study, taken as a whole, reports: Available tissue quantity limited TCR sequencing to a patient subset.

Sequencing was performed with immunoSEQ multiplex PCR; in TCRdb, only in-frame clones are kept and a portion is missing. Counted here are 23,000 or so clones, 50% to 80% occurring once; the ten biggest clones make up 5% to 6%. The clonotype comes from a human donor with non-small cell lung cancer. Sample: lung tumor tissue.

This CDR3 is CASSIRGLQPQHF. The DNA for the CDR3 is TGTGCCAGCAGTATCCGGGGGCTGCAGCCCCAGCATTTT. The rearrangement joins TRBV2 to TRBJ1-5, with D perhaps matching TRBD1 (6 bases). CDR3 length: 13 residues. Deletions cut 5 bases from V and 7 bases from J, with 12 bases between. Germline CDR1 is SNHLY and CDR2 is FYNNEI.